This T cell receptor (beta chain) was captured in a study of T cells after yellow fever vaccination. As for the study in general: The fractions with low cell numbers were processed using SMART-Seq v4 Ultra Low Input. Study-wide results and caveats: Overlap between CD4 and CD8 compartments was detected for a small share of clonotypes.

As concerns this clonotype: What it recognizes is unknown.

A 5'RACE template-switching step, the method used to make TCR cDNA, added a universal primer site and UMIs. MiXCR, run by TCRdb on the 5' RACE reads, gives a single entry per CDR3 protein. The sample includes a few hundred thousand distinct CDR3 sequences, about 19% seen only once; the top ten take around 15%. The CDR3 consists of 14 residues. V lost 3 bases to trimming and J lost 2 bases, with 11 bases between them. CDR1 is LNHDA, CDR2 SQIVND, per germline (reference sequence). This chain links TRBV19 with TRBJ2-7; no reliable D call. The receptor was derived from a man aged 30 to 45 who received the YFV17D yellow fever vaccine. Sequencing used PBMCs, obtained 15 days after the yellow fever booster vaccination. Here the CDR3 DNA reads TGTGCCAGTAGTATCGGCGGCTCCGCCTACGAGCAGTACTTC. The encoded protein is CASSIGGSAYEQYF.